The present TCR beta chain was sequenced within a study of OX40 agonist ivuxolimab in advanced cancers. Study-level information: At 82.7% male, the cohort had a mean age of 60 years, ranging from 23 to 79. Three patients got partial responses; one had hepatocellular carcinoma and two had cutaneous melanoma. Study results and limitations: On average, a greater number of expanded clones characterised CD8+ T cells relative to CD4+.

In the case of this clone: Its antigen is as yet unknown.

The data were produced by immunoSEQ multiplex PCR, yet TCRdb's version contains in-frame clones alone and is incomplete. This table has some 97,000 clones, approximately 89% appearing once. Germline V gene data show CDR1 as MGHRA and CDR2 as YSYEKL. J was trimmed by 7 bases and V by 4 bases; bases with no gene match: 12. This CDR3 is built from 17 residues. This clonotype was obtained from an adult with an advanced solid tumor such as melanoma, head and neck, liver or kidney cancer. The chain joins TRBV4-1 to TRBJ2-2; 10 positions agree with TRBD2. The sample was CD4+ or CD8+ T cells sorted from blood, taken in a trial of the OX40 agonist ivuxolimab. The CDR3 nucleotides read TGCGCCAGCAGCCGGGCTAGCGGGAGTGTGGGTCACGGGGAGCTGTTTTTT. Amino acid sequence: CASSRASGSVGHGELFF.